This T cell receptor (beta chain) emerged from a study of T cells after yellow fever vaccination (dated by TCRdb to about 2019). Background for the entire study: Libraries from fractions with low cell numbers were prepared with the SMART-Seq v4 Ultra Low Input RNA kit. To follow T-cell clones before and after both primary and booster YFV17D yellow fever vaccination, bulk TCR alpha and beta repertoires underwent longitudinal sequencing. Two healthy male donors, one aged 18 to 30 and one aged 30 to 39 years, were included in the cohort. Blood was collected at multiple timepoints before and after primary and secondary immunization, and bulk PBMC replicates and cell subsets were isolated.

TCRdb shows the sequencer as Illumina NovaSeq 6000. TCR cDNA was made using 5'RACE template switching, a step that added a universal primer site and unique molecular identifiers. Priming of cDNA synthesis was performed from both the TCR alpha and TCR beta constant segments. Libraries were amplified in two PCR steps, with sample barcodes and sequencing adapters added in the second step. Libraries were sequenced on Illumina HiSeq 2500 (2x100 bp) or NovaSeq (2x150 bp). As for the authors' bioinformatics: Demultiplexing of reads and collapsing into UMI consensus sequences were performed with MIGEC, and V(D)J alignment was carried out with MiXCR. Vaccine-responding clonotypes were defined with edgeR using replicate PBMC samples, requiring FDR below 0.01 and a log2 fold change above 5 up to day 15. Each bulk clonotype received a CD4 or CD8 identity based on whether the sequenced CD4 or CD8 repertoire contained that clonotype at higher abundance. TCRdb handled the public reads itself, with Q25 trimming in fastp and clone calling in MiXCR, and kept productive beta chains. Rows are unified per CDR3 protein, each entry keeping the most common DNA and genes. TCRdb, not the authors, supplied the V and J calls. Here the sample has fewer than 350,000 distinct CDR3 sequences; 3.5% to 4.5% occur a single time. The ten largest clonotypes hold just under 20% of the sample.

This clonotype was seen ten or more times. It lacks a known antigen. There are no base qualities to consult, and no much larger clone falls within one base. Measured from the cysteine to the phenylalanine, the CDR3 is 14 residues long. The entry retains the CDR3 DNA only, 42 bases that are in frame from base 1. Trimming costs V 4 bases and J 5 bases, and their ends lie 15 bases apart. The germline V gene (reference sequence) supplies CDR1 LNHNV and CDR2 YYDKDF. This specimen's treatment or condition label, interpreted: live attenuated yellow fever vaccine strain. At each blood-draw timepoint, two biological replicates of bulk PBMCs were obtained. A standard Ficoll-Paque protocol was used to isolate PBMCs from peripheral blood. RNA was extracted with TriZol from bulk PBMCs, CD4 and CD8 fractions, and dextramer-positive and dextramer-negative fractions. Points the paper makes about the study in general: The secondary T-cell response was weaker than the primary response but faster, peaking on day 5 instead of day 15. The study included only a couple of donors, which limits how far the findings can be generalized. A small share of clonotypes occurred in both CD4 and CD8 compartments, likely arising from convergent recombination. Most clones expanded after primary vaccination (around 96% of CD4 and roughly 88% of CD8) were re-detected after the booster, suggesting that broad memory maintenance occurred. Because abundant contaminating clonotypes from the bulk population could be contained in FACS-sorted repertoires, computational filtering was required.

This receptor was taken from a man in his late teens or twenties who received the YFV17D yellow fever vaccine. The input for sequencing was PBMCs, taken 15 days after the yellow fever booster vaccination. Recombination linked TRBV15 to TRBJ2-7, with the identity of the D gene unclear. Here is the DNA: TGTGCCACCAGCACCCGGACGGGCAGAAACGAGCAGTACTTC. Its amino acids are CATSTRTGRNEQYF.